This paragraph reports one TCR beta chain. This sample is part of a study of regulatory T cells in long-lasting Graves disease. Germline CDR1 reads SGHTA; CDR2 reads FQGTGA. CDR3 size: 12 residues. Trimming removed 5 bases from V and 9 bases from J, with 11 bases in between. This sample's time point: newly diagnosed GD, antithyroid drugs for less than 3 months. PBMC RNA was the source of the TCR library. Libraries of TCR beta came from iRepertoire HTBI primers plus Arm-PCR of CDR3 regions. TCRdb reanalysed the multiplex PCR reads using MiXCR and keeps one entry per CDR3 protein. The sample holds roughly 400,000 distinct CDR3 sequences; around 16% are singletons and the top ten take approximately 7.6%. This same sample was also part of a study on T cells in Graves' hyperthyroidism and ophthalmopathy.

This chain joins TRBV7-3 and TRBJ2-1; D could derive from TRBD1 or TRBD2 (5 bases each). This material consisted of peripheral blood mononuclear cells (PBMCs), taken at new diagnosis, from a patient treated with antithyroid drugs. This sequence originates from a woman in her 40s with Graves disease. The CDR3 is CASSHGGVEQFF. As DNA, the CDR3 is TGTGCCAGCAGCCATGGGGGAGTTGAGCAGTTCTTC.